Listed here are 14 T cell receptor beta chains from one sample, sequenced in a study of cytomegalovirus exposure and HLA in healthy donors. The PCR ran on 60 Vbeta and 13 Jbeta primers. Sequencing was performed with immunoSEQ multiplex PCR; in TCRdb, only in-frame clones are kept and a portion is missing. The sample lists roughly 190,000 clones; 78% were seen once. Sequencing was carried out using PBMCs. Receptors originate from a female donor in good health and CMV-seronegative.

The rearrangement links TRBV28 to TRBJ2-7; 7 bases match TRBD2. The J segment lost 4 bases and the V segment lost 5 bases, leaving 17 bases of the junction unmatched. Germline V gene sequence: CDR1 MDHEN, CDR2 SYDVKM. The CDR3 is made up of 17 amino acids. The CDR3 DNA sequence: TGTGCCAGCAGTCCATCTAGCGGTCCCTTGAGGCGGTACGAGCAGTACTTC. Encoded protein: CASSPSSGPLRRYEQYF. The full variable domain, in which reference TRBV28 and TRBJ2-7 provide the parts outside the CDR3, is DVKVTQSSRYLVKRTGEKVFLECVQDMDHENMFWYRQDPGLGLRLIYFSYDVKMKEKGDIPEGYSVSREKKERFSLILESASTNQTSMYLCASSPSSGPLRRYEQYFGPGTRLTVT.

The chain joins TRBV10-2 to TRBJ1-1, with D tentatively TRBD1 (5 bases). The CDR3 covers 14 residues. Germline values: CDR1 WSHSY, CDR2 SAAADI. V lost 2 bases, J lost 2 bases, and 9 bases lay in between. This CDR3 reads CASSEGGINTEAFF. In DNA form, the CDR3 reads TGCGCCAGCAGTGAGGGGGGGATAAACACTGAAGCTTTCTTT.

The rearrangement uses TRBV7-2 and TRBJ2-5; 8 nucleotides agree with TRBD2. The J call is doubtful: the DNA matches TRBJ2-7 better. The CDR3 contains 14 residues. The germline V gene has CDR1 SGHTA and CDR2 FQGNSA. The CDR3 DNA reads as TGTGCCAGCAGCCCCGGGACTAGTGACTACGAGCAGTACTTC. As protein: CASSPGTSDYEQYF.

The CDR3 DNA follows: TGTGCCAGCAGCTCTTACCCGGGAGCCCTGAACACTGAAGCTTTCTTT. This translates into CASSSYPGALNTEAFF. This sequence joins TRBV11-2 and TRBJ1-1; D unresolved. With 4 bases removed from V and 0 bases from J, the gap between germline ends came to 15 bases. The CDR3 length is 16 residues. The germline V gene has CDR1 SGHAT and CDR2 FQNNGV.

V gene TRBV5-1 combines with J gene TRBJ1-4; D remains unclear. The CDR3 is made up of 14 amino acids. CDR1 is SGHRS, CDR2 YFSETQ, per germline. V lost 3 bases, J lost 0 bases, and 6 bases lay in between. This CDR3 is CASSYGATNEKLFF. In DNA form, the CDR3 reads TGCGCCAGCAGCTACGGGGCAACTAATGAAAAACTGTTTTTT.

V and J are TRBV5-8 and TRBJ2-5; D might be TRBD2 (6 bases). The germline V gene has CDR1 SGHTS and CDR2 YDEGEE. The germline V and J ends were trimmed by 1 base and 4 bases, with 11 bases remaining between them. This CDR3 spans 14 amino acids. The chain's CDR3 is CASSLFSGAETQYF. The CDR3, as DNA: TGTGCCAGCAGCTTGTTTTCGGGAGCAGAGACCCAGTACTTC.

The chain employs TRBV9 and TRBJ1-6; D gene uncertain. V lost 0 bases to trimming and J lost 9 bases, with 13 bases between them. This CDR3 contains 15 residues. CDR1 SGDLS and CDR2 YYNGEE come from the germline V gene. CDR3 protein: CASSVGGLGGSPLHF. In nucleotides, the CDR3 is TGTGCCAGCAGCGTAGGGGGTCTTGGAGGTTCACCCCTCCACTTT. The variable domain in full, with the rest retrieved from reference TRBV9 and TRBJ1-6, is DSGVTQTPKHLITATGQRVTLRCSPRSGDLSVYWYQQSLDQGLQFLIQYYNGEERAKGNILERFSAQQFPDLHSELNLSSLELGDSALYFCASSVGGLGGSPLHFGNGTRLTVT.

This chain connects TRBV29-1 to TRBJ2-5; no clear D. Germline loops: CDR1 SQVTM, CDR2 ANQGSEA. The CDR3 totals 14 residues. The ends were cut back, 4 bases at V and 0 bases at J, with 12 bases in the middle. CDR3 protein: CSVVERLYQETQYF. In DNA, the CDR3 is TGCAGCGTTGTTGAGCGACTCTACCAAGAGACCCAGTACTTC.

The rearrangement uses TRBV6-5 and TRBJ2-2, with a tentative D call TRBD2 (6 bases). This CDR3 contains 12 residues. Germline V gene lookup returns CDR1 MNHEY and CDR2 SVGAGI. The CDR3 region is CTAGFRTGELFF. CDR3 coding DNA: TGTACTGCGGGGTTTCGCACCGGGGAGCTGTTTTTT.

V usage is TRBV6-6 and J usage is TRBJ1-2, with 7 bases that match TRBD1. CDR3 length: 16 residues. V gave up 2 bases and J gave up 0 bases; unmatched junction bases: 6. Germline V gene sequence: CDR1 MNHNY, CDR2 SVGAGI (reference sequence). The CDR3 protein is CASSYSSGTANYGYTF. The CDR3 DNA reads TGTGCCAGCAGTTACAGTTCCGGGACAGCTAACTATGGCTACACCTTC.

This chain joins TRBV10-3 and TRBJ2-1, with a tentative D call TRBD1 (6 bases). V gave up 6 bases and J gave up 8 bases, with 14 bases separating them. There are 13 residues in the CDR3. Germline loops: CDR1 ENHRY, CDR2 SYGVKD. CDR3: CAIRETGTHEQFF. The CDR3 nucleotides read TGTGCCATCAGGGAGACAGGAACGCATGAGCAGTTCTTC.

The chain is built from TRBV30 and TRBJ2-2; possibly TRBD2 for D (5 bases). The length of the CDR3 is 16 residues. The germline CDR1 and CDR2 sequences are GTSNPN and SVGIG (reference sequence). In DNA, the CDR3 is TGTGCGTGCCCCCGGGAACCTCTAACTAGCACCGGGGAGCTGTTTTTT. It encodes CACPREPLTSTGELFF.

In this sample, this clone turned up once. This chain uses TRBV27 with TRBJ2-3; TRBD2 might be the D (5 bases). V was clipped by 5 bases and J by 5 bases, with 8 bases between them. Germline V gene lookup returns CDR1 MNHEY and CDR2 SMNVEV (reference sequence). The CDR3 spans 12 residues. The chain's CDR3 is CASSPRGDTQYF. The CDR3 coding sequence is TGTGCCAGCAGTCCCCGGGGAGATACGCAGTATTTT.

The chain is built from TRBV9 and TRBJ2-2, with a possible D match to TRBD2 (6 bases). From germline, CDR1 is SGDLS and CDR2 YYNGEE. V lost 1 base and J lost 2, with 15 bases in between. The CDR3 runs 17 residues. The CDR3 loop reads CASSVSRLAINTGELFF. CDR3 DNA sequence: TGTGCCAGCAGCGTAAGCCGCCTAGCGATAAACACCGGGGAGCTGTTTTTT.